Each of the 22 T cell receptor beta chains below was sequenced from the same sample in a study of blood T cells in healthy people across ages. It was with a sample-barcoded 5' primer and a J-beta primer mix that a second PCR of roughly 7 to 12 cycles was run. TCRdb redid the calling of the 5' RACE reads with MiXCR, one entry per CDR3 protein. The data show approximately 800,000 distinct CDR3 sequences, just over 55% seen once. Source material: blood. The receptor set was obtained from a middle-aged man in good health.

The chain couples TRBV5-1 to TRBJ2-1, with a tentative D call TRBD1 (5 bases). The germline V and J ends were trimmed by 2 bases and 10 bases, with 13 bases remaining between them. The CDR3 runs to 13 residues. CDR1 is SGHRS, CDR2 YFSETQ, per germline. In DNA form, the CDR3 reads TGCGCCAGCAGCTTAGGGCAGGGTTCGGAGCAGTTCTTC. This translates into CASSLGQGSEQFF.

The rearrangement uses TRBV20-1 and TRBJ2-7, with D hard to call. Germline assignment: CDR1 DFQATT and CDR2 SNEGSKA (reference sequence). Trimming cost V 3 bases and J 7 bases, with 19 bases left between them. This CDR3 has 14 amino acids. CDR3 nucleotides: TGCAGTGCTAGCGGTGGGTCCGGCTACAATGAGCAGTACTTC. It encodes CSASGGSGYNEQYF.

The CDR3 nucleotides are TGCGCCAGCAGCCAAGATCTTGGCGGACAGGGGTCCCACGAGCAGTACTTC. It codes for CASSQDLGGQGSHEQYF. This chain connects TRBV4-1 to TRBJ2-7; 9 bases map to TRBD1. The CDR3 totals 17 residues. Germline CDR1 is MGHRA and CDR2 is YSYEKL. With V trimmed by 0 bases and J by 5 bases, 11 bases remained unmatched.

This chain links TRBV20-1 with TRBJ2-1; a possible D gene is TRBD2 (7 bases). There are 14 residues in the CDR3. In germline, CDR1 is DFQATT, CDR2 SNEGSKA (reference sequence). Trimming took off 5 bases at V and 7 bases at J, with 18 bases between the two ends. The CDR3 DNA sequence: TGCAGTGCTTTCTCGGGGGGCAATTGGAATGAGCAGTTCTTC. Translating gives CSAFSGGNWNEQFF.

This clonotype was found a few times. CDR3 DNA: TGTGCCAGCACCCCTCTCCCGGGAGCGAACTATGGCTACACCTTC. Its protein product is CASTPLPGANYGYTF. The V gene is TRBV27, the J gene TRBJ1-2; no definite D call. Germline values: CDR1 MNHEY, CDR2 SMNVEV (reference sequence). The CDR3 totals 15 residues. V was shortened by 7 bases and J by 2 bases, with 17 bases between the two germline ends.

The rearrangement links TRBV29-1 to TRBJ2-1, with D maybe TRBD1 (6 bases). V was shortened by 3 bases and J by 0 bases, with 15 bases between the two germline ends. The germline V gene has CDR1 SQVTM and CDR2 ANQGSEA. CDR3 length equals 16 residues. CDR3 amino acids: CSVDIQQGSSYNEQFF. Written as DNA, the CDR3 is TGCAGCGTTGATATTCAACAGGGTAGCTCCTACAATGAGCAGTTCTTC.

In this sample, this clonotype turned up a few times. The CDR3 protein is CASSPRPGLDSPLHF. Written as DNA, the CDR3 is TGTGCCAGCAGCCCACGTCCAGGGTTGGATTCACCCCTCCACTTT. The chain has TRBV11-2 and TRBJ1-6, with a tentative D call TRBD1 (5 bases). The CDR3 has 15 amino acids. The germline CDR1 and CDR2 sequences are SGHAT and FQNNGV. Trimming shortened V by 5 bases and J by 8 bases, and 16 bases separated the two germline ends.

This clonotype was seen at least ten times. This chain joins TRBV6-4 and TRBJ2-1; TRBD2 matches 10 bases. This CDR3 is 13 amino acids long. Trimming removed 6 bases from V and 8 bases from J; junction bases left unmatched: 4. Germline values: CDR1 MRHNA, CDR2 SNTAGT. The CDR3 sequence: CASSPSGRDEQFF. CDR3 bases: TGTGCCAGCAGCCCTAGCGGGAGAGATGAGCAGTTCTTC.

The chain is built from TRBV20-1 and TRBJ1-1; unclear D gene. The CDR3 contains 14 residues. The V gene's germline CDR1 is DFQATT and CDR2 SNEGSKA (reference sequence). The V end lost 0 bases, the J end lost 2 bases, and 10 bases lay between the germline ends. The CDR3 DNA follows: TGCAGTGCTAGAGATGGCCGGGTAAACACTGAAGCTTTCTTT. This codes for CSARDGRVNTEAFF.

This clonotype was detected only a few times. J is TRBJ1-1 and V is TRBV28, with D perhaps matching TRBD1 (5 bases). The germline CDR1 and CDR2 sequences are MDHEN and SYDVKM. V was pared by 3 bases and J by 7 bases, with 9 bases between. This CDR3 has 12 residues. The CDR3 protein is CASSLMQGEAFF. The DNA of the CDR3 is TGTGCCAGCAGTTTGATGCAGGGTGAAGCTTTCTTT.

V is TRBV27 and J is TRBJ1-1; D is uncertain. This CDR3 is built from 15 residues. Germline V gives CDR1 MNHEY, CDR2 SMNVEV (reference sequence). The ends were cut back, 1 base at V and 1 base at J, with 10 bases in the middle. In DNA, the CDR3 is TGTGCCAGCAGTTTATATGTTTCTGGGAACACTGAAGCTTTCTTT. Encoded protein: CASSLYVSGNTEAFF.

The chain carries TRBV5-1 and TRBJ1-1; D gene ambiguous. V lost 4 bases and J 2 bases, leaving 15 bases between the germline ends. The CDR3 is 15 amino acids. The V gene's germline CDR1 is SGHRS and CDR2 YFSETQ. The CDR3 sequence: CASSPQWAGNTEAFF. The CDR3 coding sequence is TGCGCCAGCAGCCCGCAATGGGCAGGAAACACTGAAGCTTTCTTT.

This clonotype was recorded only once. The chain combines TRBV20-1 with TRBJ2-5; TRBD2 is a possible D gene (6 bases). The V and J ends lost 0 bases and 5 bases respectively, with 13 bases between them. This CDR3 comprises 14 residues. The germline V gene encodes CDR1 DFQATT and CDR2 SNEGSKA (reference sequence). The CDR3 DNA reads TGCAGTGCTAGAGAGGAGGGAGTAGGCGAGACCCAGTACTTC. This translates into CSAREEGVGETQYF.

V gene TRBV28 combines with J gene TRBJ1-2; perhaps TRBD1 as D (5 bases). Germline V gene lookup returns CDR1 MDHEN and CDR2 SYDVKM. This CDR3 has 15 amino acids. Trimming took 7 bases from V and 0 from J, leaving 15 bases between them. The CDR3: CASKESGGANYGYTF. For the CDR3, the DNA is TGTGCCAGCAAAGAATCGGGGGGAGCTAACTATGGCTACACCTTC.

This chain links TRBV29-1 with TRBJ2-7; D ambiguous. The assigned J gene may be wrong: the sequence end matches TRBJ2-5 better. The germline V gene encodes CDR1 SQVTM and CDR2 ANQGSEA. This CDR3 contains 13 residues. The CDR3 DNA is TGCAGCGTTAGACATGCAGATGGAGAGACCCAGTACTTC. It yields the protein CSVRHADGETQYF.

This clonotype was seen a handful of times. The gene calls are TRBV7-2 and TRBJ2-2; no reliable D call. The length of the CDR3 is 16 residues. Germline assignment: CDR1 SGHTA and CDR2 FQGNSA. Between the trimmed V and J ends, which lost 4 bases and 2 bases, there was a span of 14 bases. CDR3 region: CASSWETADNTGELFF. CDR3 in DNA: TGTGCCAGCAGCTGGGAAACAGCCGACAACACCGGGGAGCTGTTTTTT. Based on the CDR3 plus reference TRBV7-2 and TRBJ2-2, the full variable domain is GAGVSQSPSNKVTEKGKDVELRCDPISGHTALYWYRQSLGQGLEFLIYFQGNSAPDKSGLPSDRFSAERTGGSVSTLTIQRTQQEDSAVYLCASSWETADNTGELFFGEGSRLTVL.

This clonotype occurred many times. The chain has TRBV12-3 or TRBV12-4 and TRBJ2-5; 7 nucleotides line up with TRBD2. This CDR3 region has 14 residues. With V trimmed by 5 bases and J by 5 bases, 8 bases remained unmatched. This CDR3 is CASSPVGGLETQYF. In nucleotides, the CDR3 is TGTGCCAGCAGTCCCGTGGGAGGGTTGGAGACCCAGTACTTC.

The V gene is TRBV15, the J gene TRBJ2-5; 8 bases align to TRBD1. CDR1 is LNHNV and CDR2 is YYDKDF in the germline V gene (reference sequence). The CDR3 is made up of 14 amino acids. The V and J ends lost 6 bases and 5 bases, in that order; junction bases with no gene match: 8. The CDR3 DNA follows: TGTGCCACCAGACCTGACAGGGGTTCGGAGACCCAGTACTTC. Translation gives CATRPDRGSETQYF.

The chain combines TRBV25-1 with TRBJ2-5; possible D gene TRBD1, 6 bases. The end of the DNA is better explained by TRBJ2-7, so the J call may be wrong. Germline V lookup: CDR1 MGHDK, CDR2 SYGVNS. The CDR3 runs 14 residues. The CDR3 reads CASSESLGTNEQYF. The CDR3 DNA reads TGTGCCAGCAGTGAATCCCTCGGGACAAACGAGCAGTACTTC.

The rearrangement links TRBV7-9 to TRBJ2-5, with D possibly matching TRBD1 (5 bases). Trimming took off 5 bases at V and 2 bases at J, with 18 bases between the two ends. The CDR3 contains 16 residues. The germline V gene encodes CDR1 SEHNR and CDR2 FQNEAQ (reference sequence). The CDR3 here is CASSPKRNQGQETQYF. The CDR3 DNA is TGTGCCAGCAGCCCCAAGAGGAACCAGGGTCAAGAGACCCAGTACTTC.

This chain joins TRBV4-3 and TRBJ2-7; D call uncertain. The CDR3 sequence is 17 residues long. V lost 1 base, J lost 3 bases, and 19 bases lay in between. Germline lookup yields CDR1 LGHNA and CDR2 YSLEER. CDR3 DNA sequence: TGCGCCAGCAGCCAAGGGTATGAGGTCCCAGCTTACTACGAGCAGTACTTC. Its translation is CASSQGYEVPAYYEQYF.

The V and J genes are TRBV12-3 or TRBV12-4 and TRBJ1-2; tentatively, D is TRBD1 (6 bases). Trimming left V 6 bases short and J 8 bases short, with 16 bases between. The CDR3 extends over 13 amino acids. CDR3 DNA: TGTGCCAGCAGAGACAAACAGGGAGAGGGCTACACCTTC. The encoded protein is CASRDKQGEGYTF.